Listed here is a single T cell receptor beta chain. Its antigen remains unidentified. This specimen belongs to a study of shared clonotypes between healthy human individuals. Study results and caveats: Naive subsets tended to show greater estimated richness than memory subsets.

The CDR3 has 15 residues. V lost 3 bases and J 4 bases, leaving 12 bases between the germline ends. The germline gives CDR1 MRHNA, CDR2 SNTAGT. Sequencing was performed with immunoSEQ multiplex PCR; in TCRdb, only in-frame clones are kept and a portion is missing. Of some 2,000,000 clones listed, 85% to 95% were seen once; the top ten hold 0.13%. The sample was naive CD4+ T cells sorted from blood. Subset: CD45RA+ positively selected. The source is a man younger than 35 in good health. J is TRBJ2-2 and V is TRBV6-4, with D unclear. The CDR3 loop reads CASSEGRRGTGELFF. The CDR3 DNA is TGTGCCAGCAGTGAAGGCCGGCGAGGCACCGGGGAGCTGTTTTTT.